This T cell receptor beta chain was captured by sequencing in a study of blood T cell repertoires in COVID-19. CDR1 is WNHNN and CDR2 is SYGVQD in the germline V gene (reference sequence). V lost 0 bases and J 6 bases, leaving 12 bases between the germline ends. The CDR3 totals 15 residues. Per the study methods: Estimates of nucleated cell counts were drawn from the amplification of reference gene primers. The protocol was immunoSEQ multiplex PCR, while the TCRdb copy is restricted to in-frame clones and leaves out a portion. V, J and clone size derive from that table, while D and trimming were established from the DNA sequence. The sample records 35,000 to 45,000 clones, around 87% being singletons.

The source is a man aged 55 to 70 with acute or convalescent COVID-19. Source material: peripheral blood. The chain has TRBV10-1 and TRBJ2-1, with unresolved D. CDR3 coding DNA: TGCGCCAGCAGTGAGTCGCAGGTCCCCGGCAATGAGCAGTTCTTC. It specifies CASSESQVPGNEQFF.